The next 6 T cell receptor beta chains were all read from a single sample in a study of cytomegalovirus exposure and HLA in healthy donors. The PCR used 60 Vbeta and 13 Jbeta primers. Method: immunoSEQ multiplex PCR; TCRdb's copy keeps in-frame clones and lacks some. The sample contains some 110,000 clones, around 75% of which appear only once. The sample comprised PBMCs. Receptors were obtained from a female donor in good health and CMV-seronegative.

V gene TRBV19 combines with J gene TRBJ1-2; D possibly corresponds to TRBD1 (5 bases). Germline V gene lookup returns CDR1 LNHDA and CDR2 SQIVND (reference sequence). V was clipped by 0 bases and J by 0 bases, with 11 bases between them. The CDR3 has 16 amino acids. The CDR3 loop reads CASSIDAGQTNYGYTF. CDR3 DNA sequence: TGTGCCAGTAGTATAGATGCAGGACAAACTAACTATGGCTACACCTTC.

V is TRBV25-1 and J is TRBJ2-5; tentative D call: TRBD2 (6 bases). Deletions cut 4 bases from V and 11 bases from J, with 17 bases between. The CDR3 length is 13 residues. CDR1 is MGHDK, CDR2 SYGVNS, per germline. The CDR3 spells CASSGPGRTKQYF. The CDR3 coding sequence is TGTGCCAGCAGTGGCCCAGGGAGGACCAAGCAGTACTTC.

The V call is TRBV5-6, the J call TRBJ2-2; TRBD2 matches at 10 bases. V was clipped by 2 bases and J by 7 bases; unmatched bases: 5. Germline V gene data show CDR1 as SGHDT and CDR2 as YYEEEE. The CDR3 runs to 15 residues. CDR3 nucleotides: TGTGCCAGCAGCTTAACTAGCGGGATTTTCGGGGAGCTGTTTTTT. Translation: CASSLTSGIFGELFF.

The table lists this clone with a few counts. The CDR3 DNA is TGCAGCGTAGGGGGCGGGAATCAGCCCCAGCATTTT. It codes for CSVGGGNQPQHF. This chain uses TRBV29-1 with TRBJ1-5; 7 bases align to TRBD1. V was clipped by 6 bases and J by 4 bases; unmatched bases: 3. The CDR3 is made up of 12 amino acids. CDR1 is SQVTM and CDR2 is ANQGSEA in the germline V gene. The whole variable domain, filled in from reference TRBV29-1 and TRBJ1-5, reads SAVISQKPSRDICQRGTSLTIQCQVDSQVTMMFWYRQQPGQSLTLIATANQGSEATYESGFVIDKFPISRPNLTFSTLTVSNMSPEDSSIYLCSVGGGNQPQHFGDGTRLSIL.

The CDR3 DNA reads TGCGCCAGCAGCCTGGACATTACCTATGGCTACACCTTC. Translated, it gives CASSLDITYGYTF. The chain recombines TRBV4-1 with TRBJ1-2; weak D call: TRBD1 (5 bases). The CDR3 extends over 13 amino acids. V was cut by 4 bases and J by 4 bases, with 10 bases left in between. CDR1 MGHRA and CDR2 YSYEKL come from the germline V gene.

CDR3 bases: TGCAGCGTTGAAGATTGGCTAGCGGGAAAGGATACGCAGTATTTT. It specifies CSVEDWLAGKDTQYF. The chain recombines TRBV29-1 with TRBJ2-3, with TRBD2 identical over 9 bases. The length of the CDR3 is 15 residues. Looked up from germline, CDR1 is SQVTM and CDR2 is ANQGSEA. Losses at the gene ends were 0 bases for V and 6 bases for J; bases not matched to a gene: 7.